These 8 T cell receptor beta chains originate from one sample sequenced in a study of blood T cell repertoires in COVID-19. Assay used: immunoSEQ multiplex PCR; TCRdb lists only in-frame clones, some missing. The table includes approximately 140,000 clones, 84% detected once. The sample comprised PBMCs or T cells enriched from blood (not recorded which). Receptors originate from a woman aged 50 to 60 who had been exposed to COVID-19.

The chain has TRBV7-9 and TRBJ1-5; the D gene is possibly TRBD1 (5 bases). Trimming took 1 base from V and 8 from J, leaving 6 bases between them. The CDR3 consists of 12 residues. Germline V gene lookup returns CDR1 SEHNR and CDR2 FQNEAQ (reference sequence). The CDR3 DNA reads TGTGCCAGCAGCTTAGGGGGGGAGCCCCAGCATTTT. This codes for CASSLGGEPQHF.

V usage is TRBV9 and J usage is TRBJ2-5; 9 bases line up with TRBD2. The germline V gene has CDR1 SGDLS and CDR2 YYNGEE. The length of the CDR3 is 15 residues. With V trimmed by 5 bases and J by 2 bases, 7 bases remained unmatched. CDR3 sequence reads: CASRSGGGDQETQYF. CDR3 in DNA: TGTGCCAGCAGGTCGGGCGGGGGGGATCAAGAGACCCAGTACTTC. The whole variable domain, remainder taken from reference TRBV9 and TRBJ2-5, is DSGVTQTPKHLITATGQRVTLRCSPRSGDLSVYWYQQSLDQGLQFLIQYYNGEERAKGNILERFSAQQFPDLHSELNLSSLELGDSALYFCASRSGGGDQETQYFGPGTRLLVL.

The chain links TRBV29-1 to TRBJ2-5; weak D call: TRBD1 (6 bases). Germline loops: CDR1 SQVTM, CDR2 ANQGSEA. Trimming pared 6 bases from V and 0 bases from J, leaving 11 bases between. The CDR3 covers 13 residues. This CDR3 reads CSVFRDNQETQYF. CDR3 DNA: TGCAGCGTCTTCCGGGACAACCAAGAGACCCAGTACTTC.

The sample holds one count of this clone. This chain connects TRBV2 to TRBJ1-2; no clear D gene. CDR1 SNHLY and CDR2 FYNNEI come from the germline V gene. V lost 2 bases and J 8 bases, leaving 15 bases between the germline ends. This CDR3 region has 14 residues. Here the CDR3 DNA reads TGTGCCAGCAGTGAAACGGGTGGCCCGTCGGGCTACACCTTC. This codes for CASSETGGPSGYTF.

The V call is TRBV5-6, the J call TRBJ2-3, with TRBD2 matching over 8 bases. Losses at the gene ends were 1 base for V and 3 bases for J; bases not matched to a gene: 10. Germline V gene data show CDR1 as SGHDT and CDR2 as YYEEEE. There are 17 residues in the CDR3. The CDR3 loop is CASSLRNLAGYTDTQYF. In DNA, the CDR3 is TGTGCCAGCAGCTTGCGGAATCTAGCGGGCTATACAGATACGCAGTATTTT.

V is TRBV2 and J is TRBJ2-1; maybe TRBD2 (5 bases). CDR3 length: 13 amino acids. Trimming removed 3 bases at V and 12 bases at J, with 15 bases between. Germline lookup yields CDR1 SNHLY and CDR2 FYNNEI. CDR3 region: CASSEMVGEGQFF. The CDR3 DNA reads as TGTGCCAGCAGTGAGATGGTGGGAGAGGGGCAGTTCTTC.

This sequence joins TRBV4-2 and TRBJ1-5; D is perhaps TRBD1 (6 bases). The CDR3 is 16 residues long. The germline gives CDR1 LGHNA, CDR2 YNFKEQ. With 1 base removed from V and 4 bases from J, the gap between germline ends came to 14 bases. CDR3 sequence: CASSQGGNRANQPQHF. The CDR3 bases are TGTGCCAGCAGCCAAGGTGGTAACAGGGCTAATCAGCCCCAGCATTTT.

The CDR3 DNA is TGTGCCTCCACCCGGGGGGCAAAGGCTAATGAAAAACTGTTTTTT. This codes for CASTRGAKANEKLFF. The chain uses TRBV19 and TRBJ1-4; weak D call: TRBD1 (6 bases). The CDR3 runs to 15 residues. Germline assignment: CDR1 LNHDA and CDR2 SQIVND (reference sequence). Trimming took 11 bases from V and 3 from J, leaving 19 bases between them.